This passage covers 3 T cell receptor beta chains from one sample sequenced in a study of T and B cells in COVID-19 patients. Multiplex PCR with BIOMED2 TRB-A/B primer pools amplified TRB rearrangements. A single record per CDR3 protein comes from TCRdb applying MiXCR to the multiplex PCR reads. The sample lists under 20,000 distinct CDR3 sequences; approximately 30% were seen once. Blood genomic DNA input for TRB amplification was roughly 220-500 ng. The specimen was blood. The origin of the receptors is a human donor who had recovered from COVID-19.

The chain couples TRBV4-3 to TRBJ2-1; D is unclear. The V gene's germline CDR1 is LGHNA and CDR2 YSLEER. The CDR3 length is 13 residues. V dropped 4 bases and J dropped 2 bases, with 6 bases sitting between them. The CDR3 region is CASSPVAYNEQFF. The CDR3 DNA reads as TGCGCCAGCAGCCCCGTTGCCTACAATGAGCAGTTCTTC.

This clonotype came up many times. The genes are TRBV6-2 or TRBV6-3 and TRBJ2-5, with TRBD2 identical over 9 bases. The CDR3 has 17 amino acids. V lost 2 bases to trimming and J lost 1 base; unmatched junction nucleotides: 8. CDR1 is MNHEY and CDR2 is SVGEGT in the germline V gene. This chain's CDR3 is CASSYTGERGVQETQYF. DNA for the CDR3: TGTGCCAGCAGTTACACAGGCGAGCGGGGGGTCCAAGAGACCCAGTACTTC.

A few counts support this clonotype. The J gene is TRBJ1-2, the V gene TRBV5-6; 9 bases are a match to TRBD1. The CDR3 length is 16 residues. J lost 3 bases, V lost 4 bases, and 10 bases had no gene match. Germline V gene lookup returns CDR1 SGHDT and CDR2 YYEEEE. CDR3 amino acids: CASSEGQGDTDYGYTF. CDR3 bases: TGTGCCAGCAGCGAGGGACAGGGTGATACCGACTATGGCTACACCTTC. Variable domain in full (rest from reference TRBV5-6 and TRBJ1-2): DAGVTQSPTHLIKTRGQQVTLRCSPKSGHDTVSWYQQALGQGPQFIFQYYEEEERQRGNFPDRFSGHQFPNYSSELNVNALLLGDSALYLCASSEGQGDTDYGYTFGSGTRLTVV.